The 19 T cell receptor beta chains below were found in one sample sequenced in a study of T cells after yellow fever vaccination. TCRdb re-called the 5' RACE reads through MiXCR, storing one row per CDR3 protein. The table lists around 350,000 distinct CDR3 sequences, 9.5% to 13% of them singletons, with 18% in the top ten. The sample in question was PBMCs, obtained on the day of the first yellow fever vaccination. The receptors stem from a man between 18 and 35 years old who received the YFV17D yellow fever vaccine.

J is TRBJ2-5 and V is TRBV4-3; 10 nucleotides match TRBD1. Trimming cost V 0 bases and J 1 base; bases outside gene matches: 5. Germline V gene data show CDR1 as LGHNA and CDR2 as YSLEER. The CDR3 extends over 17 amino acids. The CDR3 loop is CASSQEEDRGGQETQYF. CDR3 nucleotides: TGCGCCAGCAGCCAAGAAGAGGACAGGGGGGGCCAAGAGACCCAGTACTTC.

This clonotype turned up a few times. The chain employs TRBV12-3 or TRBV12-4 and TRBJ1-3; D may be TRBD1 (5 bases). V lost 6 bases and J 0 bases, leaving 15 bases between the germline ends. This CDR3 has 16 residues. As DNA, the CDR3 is TGTGCCAGCAGCCGCCTCGACAGCGTCTCTGGAAACACCATATATTTT. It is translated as CASSRLDSVSGNTIYF.

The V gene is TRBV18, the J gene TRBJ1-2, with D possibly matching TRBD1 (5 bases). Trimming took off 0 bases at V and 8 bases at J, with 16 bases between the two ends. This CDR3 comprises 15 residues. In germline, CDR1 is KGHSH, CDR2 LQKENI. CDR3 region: CASSPPTQGRSGYTF. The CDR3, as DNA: TGTGCCAGCTCACCACCGACGCAGGGTCGATCAGGCTACACCTTC.

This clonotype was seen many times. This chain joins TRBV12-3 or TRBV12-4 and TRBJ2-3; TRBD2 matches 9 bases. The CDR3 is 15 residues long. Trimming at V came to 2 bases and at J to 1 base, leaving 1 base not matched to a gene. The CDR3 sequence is CASSLIAGGTDTQYF. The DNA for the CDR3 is TGTGCCAGCAGTTTAATAGCGGGGGGCACAGATACGCAGTATTTT.

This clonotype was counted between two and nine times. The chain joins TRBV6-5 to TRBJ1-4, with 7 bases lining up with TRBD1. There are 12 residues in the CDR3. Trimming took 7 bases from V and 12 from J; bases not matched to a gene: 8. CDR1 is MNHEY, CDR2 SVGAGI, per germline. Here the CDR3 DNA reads TGTGCCAGCACGGGCCGCAGGGGGGAACTGTTTTTT. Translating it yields CASTGRRGELFF.

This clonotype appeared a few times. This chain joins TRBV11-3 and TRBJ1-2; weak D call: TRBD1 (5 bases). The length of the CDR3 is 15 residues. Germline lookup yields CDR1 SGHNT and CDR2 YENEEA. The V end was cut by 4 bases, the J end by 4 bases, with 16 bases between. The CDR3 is CASSWLGQGPYGYTF. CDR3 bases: TGTGCCAGCAGCTGGTTAGGGCAGGGTCCCTATGGCTACACCTTC.

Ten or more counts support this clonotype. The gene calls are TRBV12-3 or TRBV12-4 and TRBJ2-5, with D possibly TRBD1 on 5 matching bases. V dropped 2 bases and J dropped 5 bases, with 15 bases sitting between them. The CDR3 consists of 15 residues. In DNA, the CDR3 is TGTGCCAGCAGTTTATGGACATCGGGTGGCGAGACCCAGTACTTC. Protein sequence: CASSLWTSGGETQYF.

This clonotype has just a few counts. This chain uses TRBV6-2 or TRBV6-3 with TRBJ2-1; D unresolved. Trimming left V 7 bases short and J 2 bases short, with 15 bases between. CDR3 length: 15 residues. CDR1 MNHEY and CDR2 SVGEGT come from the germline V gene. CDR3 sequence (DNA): TGTGCCAGCACCGACCCCGGTTTGACCTACAATGAGCAGTTCTTC. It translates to CASTDPGLTYNEQFF.

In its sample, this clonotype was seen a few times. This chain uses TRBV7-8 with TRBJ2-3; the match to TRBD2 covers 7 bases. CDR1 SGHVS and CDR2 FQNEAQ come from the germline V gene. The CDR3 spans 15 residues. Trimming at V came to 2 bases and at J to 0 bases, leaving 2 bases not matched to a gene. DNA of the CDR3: TGTGCCAGCAGCTTATCAGCGGGGAGCACAGATACGCAGTATTTT. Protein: CASSLSAGSTDTQYF.

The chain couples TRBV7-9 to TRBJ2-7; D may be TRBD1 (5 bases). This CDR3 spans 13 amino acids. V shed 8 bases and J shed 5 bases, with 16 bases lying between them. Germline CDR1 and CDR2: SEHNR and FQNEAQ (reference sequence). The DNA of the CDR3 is TGTGCCAGCGACAGCCCCTCTTTCGACGAGCAGTACTTC. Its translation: CASDSPSFDEQYF.

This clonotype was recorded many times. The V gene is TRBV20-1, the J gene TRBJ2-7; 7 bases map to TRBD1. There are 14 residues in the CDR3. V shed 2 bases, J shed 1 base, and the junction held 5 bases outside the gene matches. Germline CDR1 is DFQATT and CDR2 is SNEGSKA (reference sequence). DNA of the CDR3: TGCAGTGCTAGACCGGACAGGAGATCCTACGAGCAGTACTTC. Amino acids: CSARPDRRSYEQYF.

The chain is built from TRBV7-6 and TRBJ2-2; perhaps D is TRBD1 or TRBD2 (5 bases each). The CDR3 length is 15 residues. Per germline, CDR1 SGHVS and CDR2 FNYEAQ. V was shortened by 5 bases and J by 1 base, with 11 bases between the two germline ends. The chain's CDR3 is CASSARGLNTGELFF. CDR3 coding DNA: TGTGCCAGCAGCGCACGGGGCTTGAACACCGGGGAGCTGTTTTTT.

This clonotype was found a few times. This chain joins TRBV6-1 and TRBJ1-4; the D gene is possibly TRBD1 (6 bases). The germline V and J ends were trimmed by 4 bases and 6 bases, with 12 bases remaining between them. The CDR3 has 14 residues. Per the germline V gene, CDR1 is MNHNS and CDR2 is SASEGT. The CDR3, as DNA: TGTGCCAGCAGTGGAGGGGGGTTGGATGAAAAACTGTTTTTT. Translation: CASSGGGLDEKLFF.

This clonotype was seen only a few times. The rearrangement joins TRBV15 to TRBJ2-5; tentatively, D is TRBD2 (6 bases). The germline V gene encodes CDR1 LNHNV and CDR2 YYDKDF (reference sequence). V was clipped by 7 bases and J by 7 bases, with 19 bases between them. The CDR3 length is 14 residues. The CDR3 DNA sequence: TGTGCCACCACCGGCGGCGGGGCCCTCTGGACCCAGTACTTC. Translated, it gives CATTGGGALWTQYF.

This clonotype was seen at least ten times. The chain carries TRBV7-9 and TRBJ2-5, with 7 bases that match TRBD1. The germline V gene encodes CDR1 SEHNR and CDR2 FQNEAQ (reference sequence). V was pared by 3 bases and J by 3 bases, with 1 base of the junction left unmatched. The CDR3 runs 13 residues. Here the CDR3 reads CASSFTGEETQYF. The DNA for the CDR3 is TGTGCCAGCAGCTTCACAGGGGAAGAGACCCAGTACTTC. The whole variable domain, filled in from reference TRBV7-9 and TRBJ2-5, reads DTGVSQNPRHKITKRGQNVTFRCDPISEHNRLYWYRQTLGQGPEFLTYFQNEAQLEKSRLLSDRFSAERPKGSFSTLEIQRTEQGDSAMYLCASSFTGEETQYFGPGTRLLVL.

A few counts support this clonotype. CDR3 nucleotides: TGTGCCAGCAGCCAAGCCCCCGGTGGGGCTGGAAACACCATATATTTT. Its protein is CASSQAPGGAGNTIYF. The chain joins TRBV3-1 to TRBJ1-3; no clear D. The CDR3 spans 16 residues. V lost 1 base, J lost 2 bases, and 12 bases lay in between. CDR1 and CDR2 from the germline V gene are LGHDT and YNNKEL (reference sequence).

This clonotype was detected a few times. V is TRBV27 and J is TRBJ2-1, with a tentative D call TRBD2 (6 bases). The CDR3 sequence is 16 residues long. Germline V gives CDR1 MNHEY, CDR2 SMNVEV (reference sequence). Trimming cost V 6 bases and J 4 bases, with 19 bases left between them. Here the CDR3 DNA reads TGTGCCAGCAGCTCAAGGGTTAGGCGGGGTTACAATGAGCAGTTCTTC. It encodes CASSSRVRRGYNEQFF.

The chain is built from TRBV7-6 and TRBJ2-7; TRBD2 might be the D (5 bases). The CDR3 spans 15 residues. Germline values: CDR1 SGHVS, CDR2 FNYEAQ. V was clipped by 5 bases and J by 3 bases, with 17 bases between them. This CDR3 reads CASSQAPGSNYEQYF. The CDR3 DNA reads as TGTGCCAGCAGCCAAGCCCCGGGATCCAACTACGAGCAGTACTTC.

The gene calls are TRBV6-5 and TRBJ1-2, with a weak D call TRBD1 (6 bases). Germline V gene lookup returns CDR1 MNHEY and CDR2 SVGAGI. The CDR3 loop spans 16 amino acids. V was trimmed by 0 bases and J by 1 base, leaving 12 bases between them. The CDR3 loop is CASSYSGGRLNYGYTF. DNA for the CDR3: TGTGCCAGCAGTTACTCCGGGGGCCGCCTTAACTATGGCTACACCTTC.